One and the same sample provided the 14 T cell receptor beta chains below, sequenced in a study of cytomegalovirus exposure and HLA in healthy donors. The study ran its PCR with 60 Vbeta and 13 Jbeta primers. Here immunoSEQ multiplex PCR was the method, and the copy in TCRdb shows in-frame clones only, minus some. The sample contains 100,000 or so clones, 77% of which appear only once. The specimen sequenced was PBMCs. The receptors stem from a man aged 35-49 years in good health and CMV-seropositive.

A remark on this clone: A junction end diverges from the germline sequence, so it may reflect a read error. This chain joins TRBV9 and TRBJ1-2, with TRBD1 matching 8 bases. The CDR3 runs to 13 residues. The V gene's germline CDR1 is SGDLS and CDR2 YYNGEE. The CDR3 coding sequence is TGTGCCACCAGCCAGGGGGCAGGCTATGGCTACACCTTC. It codes for CATSQGAGYGYTF. Based on the CDR3 plus reference TRBV9 and TRBJ1-2, the full variable domain is DSGVTQTPKHLITATGQRVTLRCSPRSGDLSVYWYQQSLDQGLQFLIQYYNGEERAKGNILERFSAQQFPDLHSELNLSSLELGDSALYFCATSQGAGYGYTFGSGTRLTVV.

In this sample, this clone turned up once. The chain employs TRBV6-5 and TRBJ1-1; D call uncertain. The CDR3 has 13 amino acids. V gave up 2 bases and J gave up 5 bases, with 9 bases separating them. CDR1 MNHEY and CDR2 SVGAGI come from the germline V gene. CDR3 sequence (DNA): TGTGCCAGCAGTTACAATTCAGGAACTGAAGCTTTCTTT. Protein product: CASSYNSGTEAFF.

The gene calls are TRBV7-8 and TRBJ1-4, with no clear D. Per germline, CDR1 SGHVS and CDR2 FQNEAQ. V was trimmed by 4 bases and J by 6 bases, leaving 18 bases between them. The CDR3 totals 16 residues. The CDR3 protein is CASSYTPTTYYEKLFF. In nucleotides, the CDR3 is TGTGCCAGCAGCTATACTCCGACAACGTACTATGAAAAACTGTTTTTT.

The gene calls are TRBV7-9 and TRBJ2-1, with a weak D call TRBD1 (6 bases). V was clipped by 1 base and J by 9 bases, with 13 bases between them. Germline-derived CDR1 and CDR2 are SEHNR and FQNEAQ (reference sequence). The CDR3 is 14 residues long. CDR3 protein: CASSLGGQGSEQFF. The CDR3 DNA is TGTGCCAGCAGCTTAGGGGGTCAGGGGTCTGAGCAGTTCTTC.

This chain connects TRBV6-5 to TRBJ1-4, with 7 bases lining up with TRBD1. V shed 6 bases and J 4 bases; nucleotides not matched to a gene: 8. The CDR3 consists of 15 residues. Germline V gene lookup returns CDR1 MNHEY and CDR2 SVGAGI. CDR3 residues: CASSPTGTVNEKLFF. In DNA form, the CDR3 reads TGTGCCAGCAGCCCAACCGGGACAGTTAATGAAAAACTGTTTTTT.

In this sample, this clone is medium-sized. The V call is TRBV11-2, the J call TRBJ1-4, with 7 bases that match TRBD1. CDR1 and CDR2 (germline): SGHAT, FQNNGV. The V segment lost 4 bases and the J segment 5 bases; nucleotides outside the gene matches: 7. This CDR3 region has 15 residues. CDR3 region: CASSSRRGPNEKLFF. DNA for the CDR3: TGTGCCAGCAGCTCACGGAGGGGGCCGAATGAAAAACTGTTTTTT.

This clone was seen a single time. V is TRBV7-3 and J is TRBJ2-3; 16 positions agree with TRBD2. CDR1 SGHTA and CDR2 FQGTGA come from the germline V gene. The CDR3 sequence is 16 residues long. J gave up 4 bases and V 3 bases, and 1 base lay outside the gene matches. As DNA, the CDR3 is TGTGCCAGCAGCTTGGGGACTAGCGGGGGGGCAGATACGCAGTATTTT. It yields the protein CASSLGTSGGADTQYF.

This clone was seen more than once but under ten times. J is TRBJ2-3 and V is TRBV9, with 12 bases fitting TRBD2. V lost 3 bases, J lost 2 bases, and 7 bases stayed unmatched. This CDR3 is 17 amino acids long. Germline V gene data show CDR1 as SGDLS and CDR2 as YYNGEE. The CDR3 coding sequence is TGTGCCAGCAGCGCCCAGGGACTAGCGGGCTACACAGATACGCAGTATTTT. Protein product: CASSAQGLAGYTDTQYF.

The genes are TRBV7-2 and TRBJ1-1, with no clear D. This CDR3 is built from 13 residues. Germline V gene sequence: CDR1 SGHTA, CDR2 FQGNSA. Trimming removed 5 bases from V and 2 bases from J, with 9 bases in between. CDR3: CASSPGQNTEAFF. CDR3 DNA sequence: TGTGCCAGCAGCCCGGGTCAAAACACTGAAGCTTTCTTT.

The rearrangement links TRBV7-8 to TRBJ2-1, with 11 bases lining up with TRBD1. CDR3 length equals 13 residues. The junction had 1 base not matched to a gene; V was cut back by 5 bases and J by 7 bases. The V gene's germline CDR1 is SGHVS and CDR2 FQNEAQ. CDR3 sequence (DNA): TGTGCCAGCAGCAGGGACAGGGGGAATGAGCAGTTCTTC. Protein: CASSRDRGNEQFF.

In its sample, this clone was seen a few times. The rearrangement joins TRBV27 to TRBJ1-5; TRBD1 matches at 8 bases. The trim removed 5 bases at V and 1 base at J, leaving 10 bases unmatched. The CDR3 loop spans 17 amino acids. Germline assignment: CDR1 MNHEY and CDR2 SMNVEV (reference sequence). For the CDR3, the DNA is TGTGCCAGCAGTCCTGGGGGAGGGGACAGGAGCAATCAGCCCCAGCATTTT. Translated, it gives CASSPGGGDRSNQPQHF.

This chain uses TRBV9 with TRBJ2-3; D gene unclear. The CDR3 is 12 residues long. CDR1 is SGDLS and CDR2 is YYNGEE in the germline V gene. V was cut by 8 bases and J by 3 bases, with 10 bases left in between. The CDR3 DNA follows: TGTGCCAGTAGAGTTATTACAGATACGCAGTATTTT. Amino acids: CASRVITDTQYF.

This clone was found a few times. The chain couples TRBV6-1 to TRBJ2-5; D is unclear. Trimming removed 1 base from V and 5 bases from J, with 17 bases in between. CDR3 length: 16 residues. The germline V gene has CDR1 MNHNS and CDR2 SASEGT. CDR3 loop: CASSEDLESQVETQYF. The CDR3 DNA reads as TGTGCCAGCAGTGAAGACCTAGAGAGCCAAGTGGAGACCCAGTACTTC.

V is TRBV4-1 and J is TRBJ2-5; a possible D gene is TRBD1 (5 bases). This CDR3 is 15 amino acids long. V was clipped by 0 bases and J by 5 bases, with 13 bases between them. Germline V gives CDR1 MGHRA, CDR2 YSYEKL. The CDR3 bases are TGCGCCAGCAGCCAAGAAGATAGGGGCCAGGAGACCCAGTACTTC. Encoded protein: CASSQEDRGQETQYF.